The 7 T cell receptor beta chains listed next were all sequenced from one sample in a study of control samples from healthy donors and cancer patients. Here immunoSEQ multiplex PCR was the method, and the copy in TCRdb shows in-frame clones only, minus some. The sample has approximately 140,000 clones, about nine tenths seen once. Sequenced input: PBMCs. The receptors were gathered from a man in his forties or fifties with head and neck cancer.

Notes on this clone: The same CDR3 can be traced to other DNA sequences in this sample. The chain joins TRBV27 to TRBJ2-1; 12 nucleotides match TRBD2. The germline V gene encodes CDR1 MNHEY and CDR2 SMNVEV (reference sequence). With 2 bases clipped from V and 5 bases from J, the junction kept 1 base outside the gene matches. The CDR3 consists of 15 residues. CDR3 coding DNA: TGTGCCAGCAGTTTAACTAGCGGGGGGCACAATGAGCAGTTCTTC. Translation gives CASSLTSGGHNEQFF.

The chain links TRBV24-1 to TRBJ2-5; 8 bases agree with TRBD1. The CDR3 sequence is 16 residues long. Germline CDR1 reads KGHDR; CDR2 reads SFDVKD. The V segment lost 4 bases and the J segment 4 bases; nucleotides outside the gene matches: 10. The CDR3 bases are TGTGCCACCAGTGACCTCGGACAGGGAGTGGGAGAGACCCAGTACTTC. It specifies CATSDLGQGVGETQYF.

This chain connects TRBV5-4 to TRBJ2-2; D gene ambiguous. Trimming stripped 1 base from V and 2 bases from J, with 9 bases between. Germline V gene data show CDR1 as SGHNT and CDR2 as YYREEE (reference sequence). The CDR3 loop spans 15 amino acids. CDR3 protein: CASSLNPRNTGELFF. The CDR3, as DNA: TGTGCCAGCAGCTTGAACCCCAGAAACACCGGGGAGCTGTTTTTT.

The CDR3 region is CASSLEAGVSYNEQFF. The CDR3 nucleotides read TGCGCCAGCAGCTTGGAGGCTGGGGTCTCCTACAATGAGCAGTTCTTC. This sequence joins TRBV5-1 and TRBJ2-1; D unresolved. Trimming cost V 0 bases and J 0 bases, with 10 bases left between them. Germline V gene sequence: CDR1 SGHRS, CDR2 YFSETQ. CDR3 size: 16 residues.

The chain is built from TRBV10-3 and TRBJ2-4; no firm D call. V was cut by 0 bases and J by 9 bases, with 9 bases left in between. This CDR3 region has 13 residues. The germline V gene has CDR1 ENHRY and CDR2 SYGVKD. The CDR3 sequence: CAISESKSPIQYF. The CDR3 DNA follows: TGTGCCATCAGTGAGTCGAAGAGTCCCATTCAGTACTTC.

This sequence joins TRBV19 and TRBJ2-3, with D uncertain. Trimming stripped 7 bases from V and 3 bases from J, with 11 bases between. CDR3 size: 13 residues. The germline gives CDR1 LNHDA, CDR2 SQIVND (reference sequence). CDR3 residues: CASTGDSTDTQYF. DNA of the CDR3: TGTGCCAGTACTGGGGATTCGACAGATACGCAGTATTTT. The full variable domain, in which reference TRBV19 and TRBJ2-3 provide the parts outside the CDR3, is DGGITQSPKYLFRKEGQNVTLSCEQNLNHDAMYWYRQDPGQGLRLIYYSQIVNDFQKGDIAEGYSVSREKKESFPLTVTSAQKNPTAFYLCASTGDSTDTQYFGPGTRLTVL.

The V and J genes are TRBV7-3 and TRBJ2-1, with 7 bases that match TRBD2. CDR3 length equals 14 residues. Germline-derived CDR1 and CDR2 are SGHTA and FQGTGA. Unmatched junction bases numbered 6, after V lost 4 bases and J lost 6 bases. CDR3 amino acids: CASSSGLVSNEQFF. In nucleotides, the CDR3 is TGTGCCAGCAGCTCAGGACTAGTATCCAATGAGCAGTTCTTC.